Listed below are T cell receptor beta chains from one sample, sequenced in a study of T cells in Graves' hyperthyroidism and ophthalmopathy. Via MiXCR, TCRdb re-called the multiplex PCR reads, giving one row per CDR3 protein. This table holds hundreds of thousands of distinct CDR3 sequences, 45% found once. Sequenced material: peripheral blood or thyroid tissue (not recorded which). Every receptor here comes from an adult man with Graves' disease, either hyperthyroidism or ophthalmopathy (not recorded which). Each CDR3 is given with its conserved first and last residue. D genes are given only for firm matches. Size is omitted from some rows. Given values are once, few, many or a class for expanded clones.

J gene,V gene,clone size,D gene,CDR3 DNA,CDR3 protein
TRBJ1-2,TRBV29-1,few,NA,TGCAGCGTTGAAGAGAAGGGGGGCGCCGGGGGCTACACCTTC,CSVEEKGGAGGYTF
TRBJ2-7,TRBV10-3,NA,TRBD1,TGTGCCAGCAGTTACCCACCGGGGACAGTCTACGAGCAGTACTTC,CASSYPPGTVYEQYF
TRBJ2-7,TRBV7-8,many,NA,TGTGCCAGCAGTGGACAGACTTACTACGAGCAGTACTTC,CASSGQTYYEQYF
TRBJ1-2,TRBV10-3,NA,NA,TGTGCCAGCCGAATTGGGGCGGACTATGGCTACACCTTC,CASRIGADYGYTF
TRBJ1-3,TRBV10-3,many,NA,TGTGCCATCAGTGCGGCAGGGGCCAGCTCTGGAAACACCATATATTTT,CAISAAGASSGNTIYF
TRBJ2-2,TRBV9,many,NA,TGTGCCAGCAGCGTAGTTGGCGGGGAGCTGTTTTTT,CASSVVGGELFF
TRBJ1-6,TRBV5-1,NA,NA,TGCGCCAGCAGCTTGGCCGCGGGCGACTCACCCCTCCACTTT,CASSLAAGDSPLHF
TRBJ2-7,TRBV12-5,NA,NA,TGTGCTAGTGGTTTGCAGGGGCAGCAGTACTTC,CASGLQGQQYF
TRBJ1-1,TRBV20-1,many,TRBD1,TGCAGTGCTGCGACAGGGGGCTCGACTGAAGCTTTCTTT,CSAATGGSTEAFF
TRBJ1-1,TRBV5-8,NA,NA,TGCGCCAGCAGCCAAGCGTTGGGGACCGAAGCTTTCTTT,CASSQALGTEAFF
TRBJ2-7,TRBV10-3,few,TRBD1,TGTGCCAGCAGTTTCCAAGGACAGGGCCACGAGCAGTACTTC,CASSFQGQGHEQYF
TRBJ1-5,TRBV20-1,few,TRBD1,TGCAGTGCTAGTAACCGGGACAGGTGGAATCAGCCCCAGCATTTT,CSASNRDRWNQPQHF
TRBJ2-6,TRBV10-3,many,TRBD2,TGTGCCATCAGTGAGTGGACTAGCGGGAGGGTAGGGGCCAACGTCCTGACTTTC,CAISEWTSGRVGANVLTF
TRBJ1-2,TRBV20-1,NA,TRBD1,TGCAGTGCTAGATCATGGGACAGGCTGAGAGGGAACTATGGCTACACCTTC,CSARSWDRLRGNYGYTF
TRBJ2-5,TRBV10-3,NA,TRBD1,TGTGCCATCAGTGGACAGGGGTATCGAGGGACCCAGTACTTC,CAISGQGYRGTQYF
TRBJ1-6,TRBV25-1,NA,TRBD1,TGTGCCAGCAGCCTCCCGGGACAGGTTAATTCACCCCCCCACTTT,CASSLPGQVNSPPHF
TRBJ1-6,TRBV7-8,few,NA,TGTGCCAGCAGCCTGAACCAGGGGTCGAGAAATTCACCCCTCCACTTT,CASSLNQGSRNSPLHF
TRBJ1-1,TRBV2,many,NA,TGTGCCAGCAGAACCGGGACACCGAACACTGAAGCTTTCTTT,CASRTGTPNTEAFF
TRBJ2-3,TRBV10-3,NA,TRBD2,TGTGCCATCAGTGGAACTAGCGGGGGCTACACAGATACGCAGTATTTT,CAISGTSGGYTDTQYF
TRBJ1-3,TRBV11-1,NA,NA,TGTGCCAGCAGTTCCCCCTCGGGCAGCTCTGGAAACACCATATATTTT,CASSSPSGSSGNTIYF
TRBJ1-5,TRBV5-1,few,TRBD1,TGCGCCAGCAGCTCGACGCAAATGGGACAGGACCTTGGGAGCAATCAGCCCCAGCATTTT,CASSSTQMGQDLGSNQPQHF
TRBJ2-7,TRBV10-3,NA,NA,TGTGCCATCAGTCCCGGGACCCCCGACGTGTACGAGCAGTACTTC,CAISPGTPDVYEQYF